This T cell receptor (beta chain) originates from a study of cytomegalovirus exposure and HLA in healthy donors. Background on the study: Researchers previously reported finding about 110 million unique TCR beta sequences from 170 million or so T cells.

On this clone itself: Its antigen remains unknown.

60 Vbeta and 13 Jbeta primers were used in PCR. Using immunoSEQ multiplex PCR, the repertoire was profiled, and TCRdb retains in-frame clones only, with some absent. The repertoire holds around 95,000 clones, 82% seen once, with nearly 3.5% in the top ten. Study conclusions and caveats: Earlier findings revealed that most TCR beta V segments proved productive either about 87% or about 30% of the time. In a later analysis, a missense DCLRE1C variant was linked to TCR beta V- and J-gene trimming.

CDR3 length equals 14 residues. The germline gives CDR1 SQVTM, CDR2 ANQGSEA. Germline trimming cut 6 bases from V and 1 base from J; bases unmatched to any gene: 6. The sample taken for sequencing was PBMCs. The TCR was taken from a man aged 25-45 years in good health and CMV-seropositive. V usage is TRBV29-1 and J usage is TRBJ2-1, with 7 nucleotides matching TRBD2. The CDR3 DNA reads TGCAGCGTCCCGCGGGGGAGTTCCTACAATGAGCAGTTCTTC. This translates into CSVPRGSSYNEQFF.